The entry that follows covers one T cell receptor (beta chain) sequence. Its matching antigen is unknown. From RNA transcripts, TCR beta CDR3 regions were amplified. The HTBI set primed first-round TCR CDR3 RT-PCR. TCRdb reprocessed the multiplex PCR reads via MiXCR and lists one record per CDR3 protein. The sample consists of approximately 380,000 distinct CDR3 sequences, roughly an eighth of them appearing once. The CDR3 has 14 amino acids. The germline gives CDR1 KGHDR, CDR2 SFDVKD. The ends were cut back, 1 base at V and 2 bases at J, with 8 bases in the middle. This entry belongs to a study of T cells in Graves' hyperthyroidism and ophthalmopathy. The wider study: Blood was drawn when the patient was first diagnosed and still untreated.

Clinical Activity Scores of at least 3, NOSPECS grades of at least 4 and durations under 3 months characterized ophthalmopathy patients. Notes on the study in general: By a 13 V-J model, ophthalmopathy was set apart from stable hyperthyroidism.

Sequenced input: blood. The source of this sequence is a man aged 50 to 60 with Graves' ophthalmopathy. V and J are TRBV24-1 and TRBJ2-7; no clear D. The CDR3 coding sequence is TGTGCCACCAGTGATTTTCCGGTGGCCTACGAGCAGTACTTC. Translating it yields CATSDFPVAYEQYF.